These 14 T cell receptor beta chains came from one sample sequenced in a study of T cell repertoires in cytomegalovirus infection. One entry per CDR3 protein results from TCRdb running MiXCR on the reads. Here the sample spans roughly 800,000 distinct CDR3 sequences, 29% being singletons. Their cognate antigens are unknown. Sequences were derived from cultured CD8+ T cells from PBMCs, sampled from culture after CMV antigen stimulation. These receptors were collected from a human donor in good health (CMV status not recorded). Some clones in this sample may be carry-over from other donors' samples.

This clonotype was observed a few times. The J gene is TRBJ2-3, the V gene TRBV6-5; D might be TRBD1 (5 bases). Germline CDR1 and CDR2: MNHEY and SVGAGI. CDR3 length: 16 residues. Trimming pared 0 bases from V and 8 bases from J, leaving 18 bases between. The DNA of the CDR3 is TGTGCCAGCAGTTACTCGATGGGGCTAACCCCCGGTACGCAGTATTTT. It yields the protein CASSYSMGLTPGTQYF.

The CDR3 DNA sequence: TGTGCCAGTAGTCGCCGGGACAAGAACACTGAAGCTTTCTTT. This gives the protein CASSRRDKNTEAFF. The chain is built from TRBV19 and TRBJ1-1; possibly TRBD1 for D (6 bases). Germline V gene lookup returns CDR1 LNHDA and CDR2 SQIVND (reference sequence). The CDR3 covers 14 residues. Trimming left V 5 bases short and J 1 base short, with 11 bases between. The full variable domain, its missing parts supplied by reference TRBV19 and TRBJ1-1, is DGGITQSPKYLFRKEGQNVTLSCEQNLNHDAMYWYRQDPGQGLRLIYYSQIVNDFQKGDIAEGYSVSREKKESFPLTVTSAQKNPTAFYLCASSRRDKNTEAFFGQGTRLTVV.

The rearrangement joins TRBV9 to TRBJ1-2, with D perhaps matching TRBD1 (5 bases). CDR1 and CDR2 (germline): SGDLS, YYNGEE. With 0 bases removed from V and 7 bases from J, the gap between germline ends came to 10 bases. This CDR3 has 13 residues. This CDR3 is CASSVGGAGGYTF. As DNA, the CDR3 is TGTGCCAGCAGCGTAGGAGGGGCAGGTGGCTACACCTTC. The complete variable domain, with remaining parts taken from reference TRBV9 and TRBJ1-2, reads DSGVTQTPKHLITATGQRVTLRCSPRSGDLSVYWYQQSLDQGLQFLIQYYNGEERAKGNILERFSAQQFPDLHSELNLSSLELGDSALYFCASSVGGAGGYTFGSGTRLTVV.

This clonotype was counted only a few times. The chain uses TRBV5-4 and TRBJ2-2; TRBD2 is a possible D gene (5 bases). CDR3 length equals 16 residues. Trimming stripped 3 bases from V and 4 bases from J, with 16 bases between. Germline V gene sequence: CDR1 SGHNT, CDR2 YYREEE (reference sequence). In nucleotides, the CDR3 is TGTGCCAGCAGCTCTAATGGAGAGGGTATCACCGGGGAGCTGTTTTTT. Encoded protein: CASSSNGEGITGELFF.

This clonotype showed up many times. The gene calls are TRBV4-1 and TRBJ1-2; 12 bases line up with TRBD1. The CDR3 length is 21 residues. V shed 0 bases, J shed 3 bases, and the junction held 17 bases outside the gene matches. Germline V gene sequence: CDR1 MGHRA, CDR2 YSYEKL. The CDR3 coding sequence is TGCGCCAGCAGCCAAGAGATCCCCATCCCCGGGACAGGGGGCGCGGACTATGGCTACACCTTC. Residues: CASSQEIPIPGTGGADYGYTF.

The V and J genes are TRBV6-6 and TRBJ1-1; possibly TRBD1 for D (6 bases). Germline V gene sequence: CDR1 MNHNY, CDR2 SVGAGI (reference sequence). The CDR3 length is 16 residues. V lost 7 bases to trimming and J lost 2 bases, with 20 bases between them. CDR3 bases: TGTGCCAGCACCTGGGACATGGGGGCTTTAAACACTGAAGCTTTCTTT. Translation gives CASTWDMGALNTEAFF.

V and J are TRBV15 and TRBJ2-3, with 10 bases aligning to TRBD2. Germline V lookup: CDR1 LNHNV, CDR2 YYDKDF (reference sequence). J lost 4 bases, V lost 1 base, and 5 bases had no gene match. The CDR3 contains 16 residues. The CDR3 DNA reads as TGTGCCACCAGCAGAGGAGCGGGGGGGCTGGCAGATACGCAGTATTTT. Translating gives CATSRGAGGLADTQYF.

The chain carries TRBV19 and TRBJ1-5, with TRBD1 matching over 7 bases. In germline, CDR1 is LNHDA, CDR2 SQIVND (reference sequence). V shed 4 bases and J 14 bases; nucleotides not matched to a gene: 14. The CDR3 has 14 amino acids. CDR3 region: CASSKSSKGDREHF. In nucleotides, the CDR3 is TGTGCCAGTAGTAAATCGAGTAAGGGAGACAGGGAGCATTTT. Supplemented by reference TRBV19 and TRBJ1-5, the full variable domain reads DGGITQSPKYLFRKEGQNVTLSCEQNLNHDAMYWYRQDPGQGLRLIYYSQIVNDFQKGDIAEGYSVSREKKESFPLTVTSAQKNPTAFYLCASSKSSKGDREHFGDGTRLSIL.

This rearrangement joins TRBV7-3 to TRBJ2-1; TRBD2 agrees at 9 bases. Germline CDR1 reads SGHTA; CDR2 reads FQGTGA. V gave up 4 bases and J gave up 3 bases; unmatched junction bases: 4. CDR3 size: 15 residues. CDR3 nucleotide sequence: TGTGCCAGCAGCTCCCAGCGGGGGGTCTACAATGAGCAGTTCTTC. Its protein is CASSSQRGVYNEQFF. The variable domain in full, with the rest retrieved from reference TRBV7-3 and TRBJ2-1, is GAGVSQTPSNKVTEKGKYVELRCDPISGHTALYWYRQSLGQGPEFLIYFQGTGAADDSGLPNDRFFAVRPEGSVSTLKIQRTERGDSAVYLCASSSQRGVYNEQFFGPGTRLTVL.

Only one count was recorded for this clonotype. This chain connects TRBV2 to TRBJ2-5; perhaps TRBD2 as D (5 bases). The V gene lost 1 base and the J gene lost 5 bases, with 17 bases spanning the gap. Per germline, CDR1 SNHLY and CDR2 FYNNEI. This CDR3 has 16 amino acids. CDR3: CASSEGIAPFGETQYF. CDR3 sequence (DNA): TGTGCCAGCAGTGAAGGGATAGCGCCCTTCGGGGAGACCCAGTACTTC.

The chain recombines TRBV2 with TRBJ2-3; either TRBD1 or TRBD2 may supply D (5 bases each). The germline gives CDR1 SNHLY, CDR2 FYNNEI. This CDR3 has 15 residues. V shed 8 bases and J shed 4 bases, with 19 bases lying between them. The CDR3 loop reads CASPTPRGGPDTQYF. CDR3 nucleotides: TGTGCCAGCCCTACTCCCCGTGGGGGACCAGATACGCAGTATTTT.

This clonotype has a count of ten or more. The rearrangement uses TRBV7-2 and TRBJ1-1; TRBD1 might be the D (5 bases). The CDR3 is 15 amino acids. V was trimmed by 0 bases and J by 6 bases, leaving 14 bases between them. Germline values: CDR1 SGHTA, CDR2 FQGNSA. The CDR3 bases are TGTGCCAGCAGCTTAGCGATAGGGGCATTCTCTGAAGCTTTCTTT. Translating it yields CASSLAIGAFSEAFF.

This clonotype was picked up one time. The rearrangement joins TRBV18 to TRBJ2-1; D tentatively reads TRBD1 or TRBD2 (6 bases each). Germline CDR1 KGHSH, CDR2 LQKENI. CDR3 length equals 15 residues. Trimming removed 0 bases at V and 3 bases at J, with 9 bases between. The CDR3 here is CASSPPEGDYNEQFF. The CDR3 DNA reads as TGTGCCAGCTCACCACCGGAGGGGGACTACAATGAGCAGTTCTTC.

This clonotype was found a few times. DNA for the CDR3: TGTGCCACTACCCCCTGGGGGAATGAAAAACTGTTTTTT. Translating it yields CATTPWGNEKLFF. J is TRBJ1-4 and V is TRBV28, with TRBD1 as a possible D gene (5 bases). Germline V gene lookup returns CDR1 MDHEN and CDR2 SYDVKM. There are 13 residues in the CDR3. Trimming took off 10 bases at V and 5 bases at J, with 14 bases between the two ends.